The TCR beta chain described here comes from a study of shared clonotypes between healthy human individuals. Germline loops: CDR1 MNHEY, CDR2 SVGAGI. CDR3 size: 16 residues. Trimming stripped 2 bases from V and 4 bases from J, with 17 bases between. With respect to this clone: Its antigen remains unidentified.

CD8 cells regarded as naive lacked CD45RO, were positively chosen for CCR7, and omitted terminally differentiated effector memory CD45RA+ cells. Whole-study findings and limits: Some naive CD4 clonotypes, roughly 4.7%, turned up in common across four donors. In contrast to clonotypes shared by all four donors, non-shared clonotypes had lower generation probabilities.

Samples underwent the assay at deep level. The sorted-subset replicate PCRs were given around 0.2 ug DNA, which is tens of thousands of T cell genomes. TCRdb's table, derived via immunoSEQ multiplex PCR, lists solely in-frame clones and lacks some. The sample yields 660,000 or so clones, approximately 96% seen once. The source of this sequence is a woman in her thirties in good health. The sample was naive CD8+ T cells sorted from blood. This sequence joins TRBV6-5 and TRBJ2-5; TRBD2 might be the D (6 bases). The CDR3: CASSYSMEGSGETQYF. CDR3 coding DNA: TGTGCCAGCAGTTACAGTATGGAGGGTAGCGGAGAGACCCAGTACTTC.